This record concerns one T cell receptor beta chain sequence. Germline V gene lookup returns CDR1 SGDLS and CDR2 YYNGEE. The CDR3 loop spans 14 amino acids. V was cut by 4 bases and J by 4 bases, with 14 bases left in between. The data are from a study of shared clonotypes between healthy human individuals. Profiled with immunoSEQ multiplex PCR; TCRdb holds only in-frame clones, not every one. In the table there are about 2.3 million clones, 92% of which are singletons. Donors comprised healthy HIV-negative adults lacking recent acute infections or vaccinations. The TCR sequence derives from a man aged 18 to 29 in good health. Some clones in this sample may be carry-over from other donors' samples. The sample taken for sequencing was naive CD4+ T cells from PBMCs. Documented subset: CD45RA+ positively selected. The rearrangement uses TRBV9 and TRBJ1-2; the D gene is possibly TRBD1 (5 bases). The CDR3, as DNA: TGTGCCAGCAGCCTGGTTGGGGGTATCTATGGCTACACCTTC. Its translation: CASSLVGGIYGYTF.